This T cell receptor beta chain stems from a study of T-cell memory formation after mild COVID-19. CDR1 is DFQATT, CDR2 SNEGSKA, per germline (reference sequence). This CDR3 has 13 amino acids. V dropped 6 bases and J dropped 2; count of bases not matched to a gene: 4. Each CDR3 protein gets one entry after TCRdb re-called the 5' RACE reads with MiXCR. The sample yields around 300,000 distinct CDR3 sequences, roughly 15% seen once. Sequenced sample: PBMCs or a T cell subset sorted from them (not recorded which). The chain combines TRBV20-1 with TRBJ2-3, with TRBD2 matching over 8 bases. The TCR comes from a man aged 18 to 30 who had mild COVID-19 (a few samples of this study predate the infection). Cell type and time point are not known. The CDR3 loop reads CSAQAGATDTQYF. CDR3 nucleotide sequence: TGCAGTGCCCAAGCGGGGGCCACAGATACGCAGTATTTT.